This T cell receptor beta chain appears in the sequencing data of a study of identical twins. This clonotype was counted only a few times. Trimming left V 3 bases short and J 4 bases short, with 9 bases between. The germline V gene encodes CDR1 MNHEY and CDR2 SMNVEV (reference sequence). This CDR3 is 14 amino acids long. Each CDR3 protein is one row after TCRdb ran MiXCR on the 5' RACE reads. The sample contains 750,000 to 950,000 distinct CDR3 sequences, 9% to 15% of which appear only once. The sample was also linked to a second study, of yellow fever vaccine responses in identical twins.

The sample consisted of PBMCs. The TCR sequence derives from a woman under 30 in good health. The rearrangement uses TRBV27 and TRBJ2-2; D is undetermined. The CDR3 DNA follows: TGTGCCAGCAGTTTTAAGGCCTTCACCGGGGAGCTGTTTTTT. This gives the protein CASSFKAFTGELFF.